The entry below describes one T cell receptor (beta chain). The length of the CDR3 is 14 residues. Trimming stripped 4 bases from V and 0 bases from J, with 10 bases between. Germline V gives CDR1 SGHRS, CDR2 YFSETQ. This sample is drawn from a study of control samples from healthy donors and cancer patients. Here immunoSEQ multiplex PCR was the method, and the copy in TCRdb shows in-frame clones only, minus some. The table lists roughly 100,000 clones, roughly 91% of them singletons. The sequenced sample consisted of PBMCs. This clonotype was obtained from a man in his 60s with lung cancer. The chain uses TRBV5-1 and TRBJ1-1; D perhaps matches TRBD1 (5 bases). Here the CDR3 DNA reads TGCGCCAGCAGCACCGGGACCGTGAACACTGAAGCTTTCTTT. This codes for CASSTGTVNTEAFF.